The next 10 T cell receptor beta chains were all read from a single sample in a study of blood T cell repertoires in COVID-19. TCRdb's copy holds only in-frame clones and misses some; the assay was immunoSEQ multiplex PCR. The table shows around 55,000 clones, with 85% to 90% occurring only once. Sequenced material: peripheral blood. The receptors shown here come from a man in his 60s with acute or convalescent COVID-19.

V is TRBV6-1 and J is TRBJ2-7; TRBD2 aligns across 12 bases. V was pared by 3 bases and J by 6 bases, with 12 bases of the junction left unmatched. CDR1 and CDR2 from the germline V gene are MNHNS and SASEGT. CDR3 length: 17 amino acids. In DNA, the CDR3 is TGTGCCAGCAGTGAGGATTGGAGACTAGCGGGAGTCCGCGAGCAGTACTTC. It encodes CASSEDWRLAGVREQYF.

CDR3 in DNA: TGTGCCAGCAGTTACGATCGGGTGAACACTGAAGCTTTCTTT. Translation gives CASSYDRVNTEAFF. This chain connects TRBV6-2 or TRBV6-3 to TRBJ1-1, with D hard to call. Germline V CDR1 and CDR2: MNHEY, SVGEGT. With 2 bases removed from V and 0 bases from J, the gap between germline ends came to 7 bases. The CDR3 loop spans 14 amino acids.

The CDR3 nucleotides are TGCGCCAGCCACAGGGGGCTCGACACTGAAGCTTTCTTT. It encodes CASHRGLDTEAFF. V usage is TRBV10-2 and J usage is TRBJ1-1; 9 bases agree with TRBD1. J lost 3 bases, V lost 8 bases, and 4 bases had no gene match. Germline-derived CDR1 and CDR2 are WSHSY and SAAADI. This CDR3 is 13 amino acids long.

The CDR3 loop is CASSYTGGNTEAFF. The CDR3 DNA reads TGTGCCAGCAGTTATACAGGGGGGAACACTGAAGCTTTCTTT. This chain connects TRBV2 to TRBJ1-1; 8 bases are shared with TRBD1. The CDR3 contains 14 residues. Germline V gene data show CDR1 as SNHLY and CDR2 as FYNNEI. J gave up 1 base and V 5 bases, and 3 bases lay outside the gene matches. The complete variable domain, with remaining parts taken from reference TRBV2 and TRBJ1-1, reads EPEVTQTPSHQVTQMGQEVILRCVPISNHLYFYWYRQILGQKVEFLVSFYNNEISEKSEIFDDQFSVERPDGSNFTLKIRSTKLEDSAMYFCASSYTGGNTEAFFGQGTRLTVV.

V gene TRBV24-1 combines with J gene TRBJ1-1, with D unclear. The CDR3 has 14 residues. Trimming stripped 7 bases from V and 1 base from J, with 12 bases between. Germline values: CDR1 KGHDR, CDR2 SFDVKD. The CDR3 DNA is TGTGCCACCAGGAGTACAACAGAGAACACTGAAGCTTTCTTT. It codes for CATRSTTENTEAFF.

This sequence joins TRBV27 and TRBJ2-3; possibly TRBD2 for D (7 bases). Germline values: CDR1 MNHEY, CDR2 SMNVEV (reference sequence). The CDR3 runs to 17 residues. Trimming stripped 3 bases from V and 0 bases from J, with 16 bases between. The CDR3 is CASSLGWGGASTDTQYF. The CDR3 nucleotides read TGTGCCAGCAGTTTGGGTTGGGGGGGCGCTAGCACAGATACGCAGTATTTT.

The CDR3 here is CASSTTGGPYEQYF. As DNA, the CDR3 is TGTGCCAGCAGCACGACAGGGGGACCCTACGAGCAGTACTTC. The gene calls are TRBV9 and TRBJ2-7, with 9 bases fitting TRBD1. This CDR3 has 14 amino acids. The germline gives CDR1 SGDLS, CDR2 YYNGEE. With V trimmed by 4 bases and J by 2 bases, 4 bases remained unmatched.

V gene TRBV18 combines with J gene TRBJ2-3; D is undetermined. Per germline, CDR1 KGHSH and CDR2 LQKENI. The CDR3 contains 14 residues. Trimming stripped 3 bases from V and 3 bases from J, with 10 bases between. CDR3 in DNA: TGTGCCAGCTCACCTTTACGACAAACAGATACGCAGTATTTT. It is translated as CASSPLRQTDTQYF.

This sequence joins TRBV6-5 and TRBJ2-2; D is uncertain. The CDR3 contains 14 residues. V lost 6 bases and J 1 base, leaving 9 bases between the germline ends. Looked up from germline, CDR1 is MNHEY and CDR2 is SVGAGI. The CDR3 DNA is TGTGCCAGCAGAGGCTCTAGGAACACCGGGGAGCTGTTTTTT. It translates to CASRGSRNTGELFF.

The rearrangement uses TRBV6-4 and TRBJ2-7; possibly TRBD2 for D (5 bases). Germline CDR1 is MRHNA and CDR2 is SNTAGT. The V end lost 7 bases, the J end lost 0 bases, and 13 bases lay between the germline ends. The length of the CDR3 is 14 residues. Here the CDR3 reads CASTQRSTSYEQYF. CDR3 nucleotides: TGTGCCAGCACCCAGCGGAGTACCTCCTACGAGCAGTACTTC.